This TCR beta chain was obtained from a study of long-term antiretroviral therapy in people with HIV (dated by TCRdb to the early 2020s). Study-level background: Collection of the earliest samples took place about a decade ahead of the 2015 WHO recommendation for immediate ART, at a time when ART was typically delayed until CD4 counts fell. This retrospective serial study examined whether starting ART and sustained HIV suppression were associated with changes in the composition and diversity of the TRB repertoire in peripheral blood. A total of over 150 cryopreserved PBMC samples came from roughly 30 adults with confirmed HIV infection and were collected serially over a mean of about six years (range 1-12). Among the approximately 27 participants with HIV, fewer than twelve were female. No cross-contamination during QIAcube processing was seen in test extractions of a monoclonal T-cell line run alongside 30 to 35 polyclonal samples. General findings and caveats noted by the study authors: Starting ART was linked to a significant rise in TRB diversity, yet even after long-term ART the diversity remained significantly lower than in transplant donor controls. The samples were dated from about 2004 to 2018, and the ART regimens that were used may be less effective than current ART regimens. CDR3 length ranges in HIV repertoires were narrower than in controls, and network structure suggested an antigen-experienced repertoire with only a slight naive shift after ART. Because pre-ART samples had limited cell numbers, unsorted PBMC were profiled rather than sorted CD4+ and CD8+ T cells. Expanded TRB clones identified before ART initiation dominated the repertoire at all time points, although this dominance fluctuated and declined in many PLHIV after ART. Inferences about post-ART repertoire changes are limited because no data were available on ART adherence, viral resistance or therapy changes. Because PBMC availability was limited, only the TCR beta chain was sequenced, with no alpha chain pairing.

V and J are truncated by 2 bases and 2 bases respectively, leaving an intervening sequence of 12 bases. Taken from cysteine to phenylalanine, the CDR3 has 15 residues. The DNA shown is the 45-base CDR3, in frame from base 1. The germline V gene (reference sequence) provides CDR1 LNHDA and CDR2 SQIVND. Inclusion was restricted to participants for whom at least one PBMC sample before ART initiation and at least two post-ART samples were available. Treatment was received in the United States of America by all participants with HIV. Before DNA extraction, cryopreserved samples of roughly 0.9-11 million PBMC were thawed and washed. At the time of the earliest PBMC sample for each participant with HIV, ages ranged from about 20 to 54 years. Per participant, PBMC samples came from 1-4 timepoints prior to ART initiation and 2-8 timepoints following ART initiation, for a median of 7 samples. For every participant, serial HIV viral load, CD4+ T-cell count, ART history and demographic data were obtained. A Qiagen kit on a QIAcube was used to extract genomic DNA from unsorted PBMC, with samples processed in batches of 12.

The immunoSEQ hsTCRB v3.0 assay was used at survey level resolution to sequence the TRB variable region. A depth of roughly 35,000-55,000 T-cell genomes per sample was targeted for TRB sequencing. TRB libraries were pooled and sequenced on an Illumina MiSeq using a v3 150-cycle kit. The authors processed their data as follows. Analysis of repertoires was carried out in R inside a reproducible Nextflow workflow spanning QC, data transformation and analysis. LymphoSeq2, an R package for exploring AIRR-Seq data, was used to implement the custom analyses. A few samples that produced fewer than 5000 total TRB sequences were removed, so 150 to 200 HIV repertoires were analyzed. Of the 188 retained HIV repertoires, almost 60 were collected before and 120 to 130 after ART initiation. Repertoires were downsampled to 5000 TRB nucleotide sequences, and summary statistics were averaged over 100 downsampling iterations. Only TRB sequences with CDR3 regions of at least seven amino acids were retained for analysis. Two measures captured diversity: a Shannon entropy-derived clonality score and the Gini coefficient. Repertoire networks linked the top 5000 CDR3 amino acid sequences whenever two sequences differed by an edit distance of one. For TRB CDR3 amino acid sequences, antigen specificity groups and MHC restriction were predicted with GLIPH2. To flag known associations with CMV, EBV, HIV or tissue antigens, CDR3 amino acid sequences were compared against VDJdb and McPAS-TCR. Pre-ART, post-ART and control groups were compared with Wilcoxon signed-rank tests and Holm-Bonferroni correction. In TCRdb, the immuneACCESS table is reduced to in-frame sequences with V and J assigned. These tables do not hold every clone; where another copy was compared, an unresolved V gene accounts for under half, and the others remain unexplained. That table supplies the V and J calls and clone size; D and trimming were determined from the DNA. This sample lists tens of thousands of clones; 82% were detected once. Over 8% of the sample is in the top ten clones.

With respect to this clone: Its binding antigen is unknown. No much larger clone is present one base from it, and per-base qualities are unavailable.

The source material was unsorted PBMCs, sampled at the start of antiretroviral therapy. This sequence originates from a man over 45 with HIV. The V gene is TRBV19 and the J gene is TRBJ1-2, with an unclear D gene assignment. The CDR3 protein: CASSITDYLNYGYTF. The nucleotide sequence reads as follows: TGTGCCAGTAGTATAACAGACTACCTAAACTATGGCTACACCTTC.